The clone carrying this TCR beta chain was seen repeatedly, ten times or more. Its target is unknown. These data come from a study of CD8 T cells in ankylosing spondylitis. The TCR beta libraries were generated through quantitative 5'-RACE incorporating molecular barcodes. Each CDR3 protein gets one entry after TCRdb re-called the 5' RACE reads with MiXCR. The data hold 130,000 or so distinct CDR3 sequences, with about 10% observed a single time. V lost 6 bases and J lost 10, with 19 bases in between. CDR3 length equals 14 residues. Germline values: CDR1 WSHSY, CDR2 SAAADI. The study, taken as a whole, reports: Several highly homologous variants formed a TCR beta motif that appeared characteristic of ankylosing spondylitis blood. Matched ankylosing spondylitis synovial fluid reportedly contained a significantly enriched population of disease-linked clones.

The V and J genes are TRBV10-2 and TRBJ1-5; no clear D. The clonotype originates from a female donor with ankylosing spondylitis or in good health (not recorded which). Material: blood, either unsorted or a sorted T cell fraction (not recorded which). The CDR3 loop is CASREDGYSLPQHF. DNA for the CDR3: TGCGCCAGCAGGGAAGATGGGTACAGTCTTCCCCAGCATTTT.